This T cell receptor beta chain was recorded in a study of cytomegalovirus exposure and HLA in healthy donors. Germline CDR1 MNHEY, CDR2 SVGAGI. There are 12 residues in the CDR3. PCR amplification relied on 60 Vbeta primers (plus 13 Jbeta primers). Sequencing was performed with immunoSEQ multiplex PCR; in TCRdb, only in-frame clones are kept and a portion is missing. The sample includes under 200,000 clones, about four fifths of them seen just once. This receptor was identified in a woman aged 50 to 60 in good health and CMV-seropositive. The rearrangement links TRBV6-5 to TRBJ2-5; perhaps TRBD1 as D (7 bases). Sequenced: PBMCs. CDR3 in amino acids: CTSRGDLETQYF. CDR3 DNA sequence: TGTACCTCCAGGGGGGATTTGGAGACCCAGTACTTC.